Following are 25 T cell receptor beta chains from one sample sequenced in a study of tumor-infiltrating lymphocytes in primary liver carcinoma. Joint extraction of RNA and DNA used roughly 18-34 mg of bulk tissue that was unsorted. The researchers produced TCR beta cDNA from approximately 540 ng total RNA with a constant-region primer. Slightly modified ARM-PCR, run as three nested multiplex PCR rounds, produced the TCR beta libraries. Running 10 cycles apiece, the first two PCR rounds relied on TRBV1-TRBV30 forward primers together with a C-beta reverse primer. TCRdb recomputed calls from the multiplex PCR reads with MiXCR, one row per CDR3 protein. The sample records 150,000 to 200,000 distinct CDR3 sequences, just under 85% being singletons. What was sequenced was tumor tissue from primary liver carcinoma. The receptors were sampled from a man aged 40-49 years with primary liver carcinoma and hepatitis B virus infection.

The V and J genes are TRBV29-1 and TRBJ2-2; 9 positions agree with TRBD2. V lost 4 bases and J lost 8; bases outside the gene matches: 11. Germline V gene lookup returns CDR1 SQVTM and CDR2 ANQGSEA. This CDR3 is built from 15 residues. Here the CDR3 reads CSVGTSATKTGELFF. The CDR3 region has the DNA TGCAGCGTTGGGACTAGCGCGACGAAGACGGGGGAGCTGTTTTTT.

A note on this clonotype: A much larger clone lies a single base off, so this may be a read error. The gene calls are TRBV5-1 and TRBJ2-3, with 7 bases identical to TRBD1. The CDR3 is 15 residues long. The ends lost 7 bases at V and 2 bases at J; junction bases unmatched: 10. Germline CDR1 reads SGHRS; CDR2 reads YFSETQ. The CDR3 nucleotides are TGCGCCAGCCGCTCAACAGGGGCCTTCACAGATACGCAGTATTTT. Residues: CASRSTGAFTDTQYF.

As concerns this clonotype: One end of the junction varies from germline; a read error may be responsible. The V gene is TRBV4-2, the J gene TRBJ2-5; 12 bases line up with TRBD1. The length of the CDR3 is 16 residues. Germline CDR1 LGHNA, CDR2 YNFKEQ. CDR3 amino acids: CARNQDGTGGQETQYF. The DNA of the CDR3 is TGTGCCAGGAACCAAGACGGGACAGGGGGCCAAGAAACCCAGTACTTC.

As for this clonotype: One end of the junction is discordant with germline, which a read error may explain. The V and J genes are TRBV25-1 and TRBJ2-7; D remains unclear. Germline lookup yields CDR1 MGHDK and CDR2 SYGVNS. The CDR3 has 14 residues. The CDR3 sequence: CTSSGGHVNYEQYF. The CDR3 coding sequence is TGTACCAGCAGTGGCGGTCACGTAAACTACGAGCAGTACTTC.

This clonotype was counted between two and nine times. A much larger clonotype is one base distant, so this may be a read error. The V call is TRBV5-4, the J call TRBJ2-3, with TRBD1 matching 8 bases. This CDR3 is 14 amino acids long. Per the germline V gene, CDR1 is SGHNT and CDR2 is YYREEE (reference sequence). V lost 6 bases, J lost 6 bases, and 9 bases stayed unmatched. The chain's CDR3 is CASNKDRDGDTQYF. The CDR3 DNA reads as TGTGCCAGCAACAAGGACAGGGATGGGGATACGCAGTATTTT.

The chain combines TRBV6-1 with TRBJ2-1; TRBD1 matches at 9 bases. The germline CDR1 and CDR2 sequences are MNHNS and SASEGT. CDR3 length: 15 residues. This CDR3 is CSISDRQGGYNEQFF. CDR3 bases: TGTTCCATCAGTGACAGACAGGGGGGCTACAATGAGCAGTTCTTC.

This clonotype was detected once. The junction departs from the called germline gene at one end, perhaps through a read error. The chain couples TRBV6-1 to TRBJ2-5; D is undetermined. This CDR3 region has 13 residues. Germline lookup yields CDR1 MNHNS and CDR2 SASEGT. This CDR3 reads CASSLRDEETQYF. CDR3 DNA: TGTGCCAGCAGTCTAAGGGATGAAGAGACCCAATACTTC.

This clonotype occurred once. Germline is not matched at one junction end, which may reflect a read error. The chain links TRBV29-1 to TRBJ2-1, with 7 positions matching TRBD2. Germline V lookup: CDR1 SQVTM, CDR2 ANQGSEA. There are 15 residues in the CDR3. CDR3 protein: CTVGLVGGFYNEQFF. The CDR3 DNA is TGCACCGTTGGACTAGTGGGAGGGTTCTATAATGAGCAGTTCTTC.

Comment on this clonotype: This CDR3 is missing its conserved last phenylalanine or tryptophan, likely due to a read error. V is TRBV6-1 and J is TRBJ2-1; 8 bases line up with TRBD2. The CDR3 runs 16 residues. Germline CDR1 is MNHNS and CDR2 is SASEGT. For the CDR3, the DNA is TGTGCCACCAGTGACCGCCCCGGGACTAGTGGCAATGAGCAGTTCTCC. It codes for CATSDRPGTSGNEQFS.

The chain joins TRBV29-1 to TRBJ2-7; D is unclear. This CDR3 region has 11 residues. Germline V gene data show CDR1 as SQVTM and CDR2 as ANQGSEA. For the CDR3, the DNA is TGCGGTGTTGGTATTACCTTCGAGCAGTACTTC. Amino acid sequence: CGVGITFEQYF.

As to this clonotype: Because the CDR3 is missing its conserved closing phenylalanine or tryptophan, this is likely a read error. The J gene is TRBJ2-7, the V gene TRBV29-1; D is unresolved. Germline V gene lookup returns CDR1 SQVTM and CDR2 ANQGSEA. There are 16 residues in the CDR3. The CDR3 sequence is CNAMTSGIGTPYEQYI. The CDR3, as DNA: TGCAACGCCATGACATCTGGGATCGGCACTCCCTACGAGCAGTACATC.

Remarks on this clonotype: The junction departs from the called germline gene at one end, perhaps through a read error. This chain links TRBV4-2 with TRBJ1-4, with D tentatively TRBD1 (6 bases). Germline CDR1 reads LGHNA; CDR2 reads YNFKEQ. The CDR3 has 16 amino acids. The CDR3 region is CASSQQAAGANEKVLF. CDR3 in DNA: TGTGCCAGCAGCCAACAGGCGGCAGGGGCCAATGAAAAAGTGCTTTTT.

About this clonotype itself: The CDR3 end shows no conserved phenylalanine or tryptophan, and so a read error is likely. This sequence joins TRBV7-9 and TRBJ2-5, with 10 bases matching TRBD1. V lost 3 bases to trimming and J lost 3 bases; unmatched junction nucleotides: 4. This CDR3 is 15 amino acids long. Germline V CDR1 and CDR2: SEHNR, FQNEAQ (reference sequence). DNA for the CDR3: TGTGCCAGCAGCTTCTGGACAGGGGGTGAAGAGACCCAGTACTCC. Translating it yields CASSFWTGGEETQYS.

This clonotype was detected ten times or more. This chain links TRBV14 with TRBJ1-5; the match to TRBD1 covers 7 bases. Germline loops: CDR1 SGHDN, CDR2 FVKESK. This CDR3 has 13 residues. Trimming removed 1 base from V and 6 bases from J; junction bases left unmatched: 0. The CDR3, as DNA: TGTGCCAGCAGCCAAGGACAGGGTCAGCCCCAGCATTTT. This sequence encodes CASSQGQGQPQHF. Together with reference TRBV14 and TRBJ1-5, the CDR3 gives the full variable domain: EAGVTQFPSHSVIEKGQTVTLRCDPISGHDNLYWYRRVMGKEIKFLLHFVKESKQDESGMPNNRFLAERTGGTYSTLKVQPAELEDSGVYFCASSQGQGQPQHFGDGTRLSIL.

This clonotype was counted a few times. At one end, the junction sequence differs from germline, possibly due to a read error. V usage is TRBV11-2 and J usage is TRBJ2-4, with no clear D. CDR1 is SGHAT and CDR2 is FQNNGV in the germline V gene. This CDR3 spans 15 amino acids. This CDR3 is CVSTTSAVAKYIQYF. CDR3 in DNA: TGTGTCAGTACCACTTCGGCGGTAGCCAAATACATTCAGTACTTC.

This clonotype was observed at least ten times. V usage is TRBV6-5 and J usage is TRBJ1-5, with TRBD1 as a possible D gene (5 bases). The CDR3 is made up of 13 amino acids. V lost 5 bases to trimming and J lost 5 bases, with 10 bases between them. Germline values: CDR1 MNHEY, CDR2 SVGAGI. In DNA, the CDR3 is TGTGCCAGCAGTGACAGCCGTGATCAGCCCCAGCATTTT. Its protein product is CASSDSRDQPQHF.

Comment on this clonotype: The CDR3 end shows no conserved phenylalanine or tryptophan, and so a read error is likely. The V and J genes are TRBV29-1 and TRBJ1-1; D perhaps matches TRBD1 (5 bases). The germline CDR1 and CDR2 sequences are SQVTM and ANQGSEA. CDR3 length equals 13 residues. The CDR3 loop is CSAGYRLNTEAFL. CDR3 nucleotide sequence: TGCAGCGCCGGGTACAGGCTGAACACCGAAGCTTTCCTT.

A remark on this clonotype: Given a much more abundant clone one base away, this may be a read error. This is likely a read error, given that the CDR3 carries no conserved phenylalanine or tryptophan at its end. This chain uses TRBV5-1 with TRBJ2-3; TRBD2 matches at 9 bases. With V trimmed by 4 bases and J by 1 base, 10 bases remained unmatched. The length of the CDR3 is 17 residues. Looked up from germline, CDR1 is SGHRS and CDR2 is YFSETQ. This CDR3 reads CASSPLRTSDRTDTQYL. In nucleotides, the CDR3 is TGCGCCAGCAGCCCTCTGAGGACTAGCGACCGCACAGATACGCAGTATCTT.

A remark on this clonotype: The CDR3 end shows no conserved phenylalanine or tryptophan, and so a read error is likely. The rearrangement uses TRBV7-8 and TRBJ1-2, with 8 bases that match TRBD1. This CDR3 region has 14 residues. Germline V CDR1 and CDR2: SGHVS, FQNEAQ. CDR3 region: CASRRPGQAYGYTL. In DNA, the CDR3 is TGTGCCAGTCGCCGCCCGGGACAGGCCTATGGTTACACCTTA.

About this clonotype itself: A read error may account for a junction end that differs from germline. The chain combines TRBV6-2 or TRBV6-3 with TRBJ2-1; 8 bases agree with TRBD1. Germline V gene lookup returns CDR1 MNHEY and CDR2 SVGEGT. This CDR3 is built from 15 residues. The CDR3 spells CVSSLLDRGYNEHFF. The CDR3 region has the DNA TGTGTCAGTAGCTTACTCGACAGGGGCTACAATGAGCACTTCTTC.

As concerns this clonotype: The junction differs from germline at one of its ends, possibly a read error. V is TRBV12-3 or TRBV12-4 and J is TRBJ2-1; D is possibly TRBD2 (5 bases). CDR3 length equals 13 residues. CDR3 sequence: CVSSPLDFRGQFF. DNA for the CDR3: TGTGTCAGCAGTCCCCTCGATTTTCGGGGGCAGTTCTTC.

As regards this clonotype: This CDR3 is missing its conserved last phenylalanine or tryptophan, likely due to a read error. V usage is TRBV28 and J usage is TRBJ2-3; maybe TRBD2 (5 bases). CDR3 length equals 18 residues. V was trimmed by 3 bases and J by 3 bases, leaving 22 bases between them. The germline V gene encodes CDR1 MDHEN and CDR2 SYDVKM. The DNA of the CDR3 is TGTGCCAGCAGTTTCCTCCGCGTTAGCGCCCGACGTACAGATACGCAGTATGTT. It encodes CASSFLRVSARRTDTQYV.

Concerning this clonotype: Possible read error: a much larger clone is one base away. This chain links TRBV28 with TRBJ1-2, with unresolved D. CDR3 length: 13 residues. CDR1 is MDHEN, CDR2 SYDVKM, per germline. V shed 3 bases and J shed 10 bases, with 15 bases lying between them. The CDR3 DNA is TGTGCCAGCAGTTTCCGGAATAATCTTGACTACACCTTC. It translates to CASSFRNNLDYTF.

V is TRBV11-2 and J is TRBJ2-1; TRBD1 or TRBD2 may be the D gene (5 bases each). The CDR3 has 11 residues. V was pared by 3 bases and J by 10 bases, with 7 bases between. Germline V gene sequence: CDR1 SGHAT, CDR2 FQNNGV. The CDR3 protein is CASSFGAEQFF. CDR3 sequence (DNA): TGTGCCAGCAGCTTCGGGGCGGAGCAGTTCTTC.

As regards this clonotype: At one end the junction does not follow the germline gene, possibly because of a read error. The V and J genes are TRBV5-1 and TRBJ1-1; D is unclear. The germline V gene has CDR1 SGHRS and CDR2 YFSETQ. The CDR3 has 15 residues. The CDR3 here is CASSSRRRQNTEASF. Written as DNA, the CDR3 is TGCGCCAGCAGCTCCAGGCGACGTCAGAACACTGAAGCTTCCTTT. Combining the CDR3 with reference TRBV5-1 and TRBJ1-1 gives the whole variable domain KAGVTQTPRYLIKTRGQQVTLSCSPISGHRSVSWYQQTPGQGLQFLFEYFSETQRNKGNFPGRFSGRQFSNSRSEMNVSTLELGDSALYLCASSSRRRQNTEASFGQGTRLTVV.